Following are 21 T cell receptor beta chains from one sample sequenced in a study of T cell changes during pregnancy in multiple sclerosis. Repertoires were generated with immunoSEQ multiplex PCR, while TCRdb's copy carries only in-frame clones and drops some. This table has tens of thousands of clones, roughly 96% appearing once. The material sequenced was peripheral blood, taken in the second trimester of pregnancy. These receptors were taken from a female donor with multiple sclerosis, enrolled in a pregnancy study.

The chain combines TRBV6-1 with TRBJ2-3; 7 bases are a match to TRBD2. Germline V gene sequence: CDR1 MNHNS, CDR2 SASEGT. After removal of 10 bases from V and 6 bases from J, the junction contained 10 bases not matched to a gene. The CDR3 consists of 13 residues. The CDR3 DNA sequence: TGTGCCATGCGGGGGAAACCCCTGGATACGCAGTATTTT. It is translated as CAMRGKPLDTQYF.

The genes are TRBV9 and TRBJ1-2, with TRBD1 matching over 12 bases. This CDR3 has 15 amino acids. Germline lookup yields CDR1 SGDLS and CDR2 YYNGEE. Germline trimming cut 0 bases from V and 5 bases from J; bases unmatched to any gene: 2. The CDR3 loop is CASSVVGQGAYGYTF. As DNA, the CDR3 is TGTGCCAGCAGCGTAGTGGGACAGGGGGCTTATGGCTACACCTTC.

The chain employs TRBV29-1 and TRBJ1-1; D possibly corresponds to TRBD1 (6 bases). V lost 6 bases and J lost 5, with 13 bases in between. In germline, CDR1 is SQVTM, CDR2 ANQGSEA. The CDR3 spans 12 residues. CDR3 sequence reads: CSVRGQPTEAFF. As DNA, the CDR3 is TGCAGCGTGCGGGGGCAGCCGACTGAAGCTTTCTTT.

This clone was seen only once. The chain joins TRBV2 to TRBJ2-7; 13 bases line up with TRBD2. The CDR3 has 17 residues. V gave up 3 bases and J gave up 2 bases; unmatched junction bases: 7. The germline CDR1 and CDR2 sequences are SNHLY and FYNNEI. CDR3 region: CASSDSGLAGLAYEQYF. In nucleotides, the CDR3 is TGTGCCAGCAGTGACTCGGGACTAGCGGGGCTTGCCTACGAGCAGTACTTC.

The gene calls are TRBV13 and TRBJ1-1; D is uncertain. Germline V gene data show CDR1 as PRHDT and CDR2 as FYEKMQ (reference sequence). V lost 4 bases, J lost 4 bases, and 7 bases lay in between. The length of the CDR3 is 12 residues. CDR3 protein: CASSWGGTEAFF. The CDR3 coding sequence is TGTGCCAGCAGCTGGGGAGGCACTGAAGCTTTCTTT. The whole variable domain, filled in from reference TRBV13 and TRBJ1-1, reads AAGVIQSPRHLIKEKRETATLKCYPIPRHDTVYWYQQGPGQDPQFLISFYEKMQSDKGSIPDRFSAQQFSDYHSELNMSSLELGDSALYFCASSWGGTEAFFGQGTRLTVV.

CDR3 DNA: TGTGCCAGCAGCTTGGCGGGATCCCACGAGCAGTACTTC. Protein product: CASSLAGSHEQYF. The chain combines TRBV5-4 with TRBJ2-7; perhaps TRBD2 as D (5 bases). Germline V CDR1 and CDR2: SGHNT, YYREEE (reference sequence). This CDR3 spans 13 amino acids. The germline V and J ends were trimmed by 0 bases and 5 bases, with 9 bases remaining between them. Based on the CDR3 plus reference TRBV5-4 and TRBJ2-7, the full variable domain is ETGVTQSPTHLIKTRGQQVTLRCSSQSGHNTVSWYQQALGQGPQFIFQYYREEENGRGNFPPRFSGLQFPNYSSELNVNALELDDSALYLCASSLAGSHEQYFGPGTRLTVT.

The rearrangement uses TRBV29-1 and TRBJ2-5, with a possible D match to TRBD2 (5 bases). This CDR3 contains 14 residues. Germline-derived CDR1 and CDR2 are SQVTM and ANQGSEA. With 0 bases removed from V and 5 bases from J, the gap between germline ends came to 13 bases. The CDR3 DNA reads as TGCAGCGTTGAAGAAGGAGGAATTGGGGAGACCCAGTACTTC. As protein: CSVEEGGIGETQYF.

J is TRBJ2-5 and V is TRBV13, with 12 bases matching TRBD2. This CDR3 is built from 16 residues. Looked up from germline, CDR1 is PRHDT and CDR2 is FYEKMQ (reference sequence). V lost 3 bases, J lost 2 bases, and 4 bases stayed unmatched. The CDR3 nucleotides read TGTGCCAGCAGCTTTTCGACTAGCGGGAGTCAAGAGACCCAGTACTTC. Its protein is CASSFSTSGSQETQYF.

The chain is built from TRBV10-2 and TRBJ1-5; 7 bases fit TRBD1. In germline, CDR1 is WSHSY, CDR2 SAAADI. CDR3 length equals 16 residues. The junction had 6 bases not matched to a gene; V was cut back by 3 bases and J by 1 base. CDR3 protein: CASSDHNRGSNQPQHF. CDR3 nucleotides: TGCGCCAGCAGTGATCATAACAGGGGAAGCAATCAGCCCCAGCATTTT.

The rearrangement uses TRBV9 and TRBJ2-7; no firm D call. CDR1 and CDR2 from the germline V gene are SGDLS and YYNGEE. V was clipped by 4 bases and J by 0 bases, with 11 bases between them. The CDR3 is 14 amino acids. CDR3 residues: CASSLTGSSYEQYF. The DNA for the CDR3 is TGTGCCAGCAGCCTAACGGGTAGCTCCTACGAGCAGTACTTC. The whole variable domain, remainder taken from reference TRBV9 and TRBJ2-7, is DSGVTQTPKHLITATGQRVTLRCSPRSGDLSVYWYQQSLDQGLQFLIQYYNGEERAKGNILERFSAQQFPDLHSELNLSSLELGDSALYFCASSLTGSSYEQYFGPGTRLTVT.

The V gene is TRBV29-1, the J gene TRBJ1-1; tentative D call: TRBD1 (6 bases). The germline V gene encodes CDR1 SQVTM and CDR2 ANQGSEA. CDR3 size: 15 residues. V was pared by 6 bases and J by 0 bases, with 17 bases between. The DNA for the CDR3 is TGCAGCGTCACTTCCACAGGGTTCTTGAACACTGAAGCTTTCTTT. This codes for CSVTSTGFLNTEAFF.

The V call is TRBV29-1, the J call TRBJ2-3, with TRBD2 matching 9 bases. CDR3 length: 20 residues. Trimming removed 6 bases from V and 1 base from J; junction bases left unmatched: 23. Germline values: CDR1 SQVTM, CDR2 ANQGSEA. This CDR3 is CSVQGASGEIRPGGTDTQYF. The CDR3 coding sequence is TGCAGCGTCCAAGGGGCTAGCGGGGAAATCCGCCCAGGGGGCACAGATACGCAGTATTTT.

V and J are TRBV7-3 and TRBJ2-1; perhaps TRBD2 as D (6 bases). This CDR3 has 13 residues. Germline V lookup: CDR1 SGHTA, CDR2 FQGTGA. Trimming removed 4 bases from V and 4 bases from J, with 8 bases in between. DNA for the CDR3: TGTGCCAGCAGCTCTGGGACTTACAATGAGCAGTTCTTC. Translating gives CASSSGTYNEQFF.

V usage is TRBV19 and J usage is TRBJ1-1; possibly TRBD1 for D (5 bases). V was cut by 7 bases and J by 4 bases, with 13 bases left in between. This CDR3 is 13 amino acids long. Germline CDR1 LNHDA, CDR2 SQIVND (reference sequence). CDR3 in amino acids: CASTPGTFTEAFF. The CDR3 DNA follows: TGTGCCAGTACCCCGGGGACTTTCACTGAAGCTTTCTTT.

The genes are TRBV13 and TRBJ2-2; 9 bases agree with TRBD1. There are 16 residues in the CDR3. The trim removed 4 bases at V and 6 bases at J, leaving 9 bases unmatched. CDR1 and CDR2 from the germline V gene are PRHDT and FYEKMQ (reference sequence). CDR3: CASSSTGGDTAGELFF. The CDR3 DNA sequence: TGTGCCAGCAGCTCAACAGGGGGCGATACCGCCGGGGAGCTGTTTTTT.

This rearrangement joins TRBV18 to TRBJ1-2; 7 bases align to TRBD1. This CDR3 is built from 13 residues. The V and J ends lost 6 bases and 3 bases, in that order; junction bases with no gene match: 4. The germline V gene has CDR1 KGHSH and CDR2 LQKENI. The CDR3 reads CASSRGQDYGYTF. The DNA of the CDR3 is TGTGCCAGCTCGCGAGGACAGGACTATGGCTACACCTTC.

The chain carries TRBV21-1 and TRBJ2-2; the D call TRBD2 from the table was never checked on the DNA. TRBV21-1 is a pseudogene segment. This CDR3 is built from 15 residues. The CDR3 loop reads CASSRSDWMTGELFF. The CDR3 coding sequence is TGTGCCAGCAGCAGGTCCGACTGGATGACCGGGGAGCTGTTTTTT.

This rearrangement joins TRBV25-1 to TRBJ2-7; a weak D match, TRBD1 (6 bases). Trimming took 6 bases from V and 5 from J, leaving 17 bases between them. Germline lookup yields CDR1 MGHDK and CDR2 SYGVNS. This CDR3 region has 14 residues. The CDR3 bases are TGTGCCAGCAGCTTCCTGACAGGCTCGGACGAGCAGTACTTC. It is translated as CASSFLTGSDEQYF.

The rearrangement joins TRBV7-7 to TRBJ2-3, with 8 bases identical to TRBD2. Germline V gene sequence: CDR1 SSHAT, CDR2 FNYEAQ (reference sequence). The CDR3 runs 15 residues. Germline trimming cut 1 base from V and 2 bases from J; bases unmatched to any gene: 2. CDR3 loop: CASSLGGRTTDTQYF. The CDR3 DNA sequence: TGTGCCAGCAGCTTAGGCGGGAGGACCACAGATACGCAGTATTTT.

Regarding this clone: The same CDR3 can be traced to other DNA sequences in this sample. This sequence joins TRBV10-3 and TRBJ1-1, with 8 positions matching TRBD1. J lost 4 bases, V lost 10 bases, and 5 bases had no gene match. The CDR3 contains 12 residues. The germline V gene encodes CDR1 ENHRY and CDR2 SYGVKD. CDR3 in amino acids: CATGQGGTEAFF. As DNA, the CDR3 is TGTGCCACCGGACAGGGCGGCACTGAAGCTTTCTTT.

The V gene is TRBV15, the J gene TRBJ1-4, with a tentative D call TRBD1 (6 bases). Germline V gives CDR1 LNHNV, CDR2 YYDKDF (reference sequence). Between the trimmed V and J ends, which lost 0 bases and 4 bases, there was a span of 12 bases. This CDR3 has 16 amino acids. This CDR3 reads CATSRDLGQLNEKLFF. CDR3 DNA: TGTGCCACCAGCAGAGATCTAGGACAGCTTAATGAAAAACTGTTTTTT.